These T cell receptor beta chains were read from a single sample in a study of PD-1 blockade in classical Hodgkin lymphoma. The protocol was immunoSEQ multiplex PCR, while the TCRdb copy is restricted to in-frame clones and leaves out a portion. The sample includes about 30,000 clones, about 86% of them seen just once. The specimen was CD4+ T cells from blood, collected before the fourth cycle of nivolumab. Every receptor here comes from a human donor with classical Hodgkin lymphoma. Each CDR3 is given with its conserved first and last residue. Each record gives: clone size, D gene, V gene, J gene, CDR3 protein, CDR3 DNA. The D gene is left open where the match is weak. A row's size may be missing; if present it is once, few, many or a size class.

size: .
D: .
V: TRBV28
J: TRBJ2-1
CDR3: CASIPPGLIYNEQFF
DNA: TGTGCCAGCATCCCGCCGGGACTGATATACAATGAGCAGTTCTTC

size: .
D: .
V: TRBV21-1
J: TRBJ2-7
CDR3: CASSKALRGQPNILYEQYF
DNA: TGTGCCAGCAGCAAAGCGCTTCGGGGTCAGCCCAACATACTCTACGAGCAGTACTTC

size: .
D: .
V: TRBV7-3
J: TRBJ2-7
CDR3: CASSLFSGPHEQYF
DNA: TGTGCCAGCAGCTTATTTTCGGGTCCCCACGAGCAGTACTTC

size: few
D: .
V: TRBV18
J: TRBJ2-7
CDR3: CASSPGYYEQYF
DNA: TGTGCCAGCTCCCCAGGGTACTACGAGCAGTACTTC

size: .
D: .
V: TRBV27
J: TRBJ2-2
CDR3: CASSLITKTGELFF
DNA: TGTGCCAGCAGTTTAATAACAAAGACCGGGGAGCTGTTTTTT

size: .
D: .
V: TRBV7-2
J: TRBJ1-4
CDR3: CASSQAGTNEKLFF
DNA: TGTGCCAGCAGCCAGGCGGGAACTAATGAAAAACTGTTTTTT

size: .
D: TRBD2
V: TRBV28
J: TRBJ2-2
CDR3: CASSLGGDTGELFF
DNA: TGTGCCAGCAGTTTAGGGGGGGACACCGGGGAGCTGTTTTTT

size: few
D: TRBD1
V: TRBV10-2
J: TRBJ1-2
CDR3: CASSEWDREGTGYTF
DNA: TGCGCCAGCAGTGAGTGGGACAGGGAGGGTACAGGCTACACCTTC

size: .
D: TRBD2
V: TRBV19
J: TRBJ2-7
CDR3: CASRPGLAGDEQYF
DNA: TGTGCCAGTAGGCCGGGACTAGCGGGAGACGAGCAGTACTTC

size: .
D: .
V: TRBV11-1
J: TRBJ2-7
CDR3: CASSTTGRGTYEQYF
DNA: TGTGCCAGCAGCACAACGGGGCGCGGTACCTACGAGCAGTACTTC

size: .
D: .
V: TRBV28
J: TRBJ1-1
CDR3: CASSFEQGMNTEAFF
DNA: TGTGCCAGCAGTTTCGAACAGGGAATGAACACTGAAGCTTTCTTT

size: .
D: TRBD1
V: TRBV6-6
J: TRBJ1-5
CDR3: CASSRGQGDQPQHF
DNA: TGTGCCAGCAGTAGGGGACAGGGGGATCAGCCCCAGCATTTT

size: .
D: .
V: TRBV6-5
J: TRBJ1-4
CDR3: CASSYEWGSNEKLFF
DNA: TGTGCCAGCAGTTACGAATGGGGGTCTAATGAAAAACTGTTTTTT

size: .
D: .
V: TRBV18
J: TRBJ2-3
CDR3: CASSPITRGSTTDTQYF
DNA: TGTGCCAGCTCACCGATAACCCGGGGCTCGACCACAGATACGCAGTATTTT

size: .
D: .
V: TRBV6-5
J: TRBJ1-1
CDR3: CASSYRGLNTEAFF
DNA: TGTGCCAGCAGTTACCGGGGGCTGAACACTGAAGCTTTCTTT

size: .
D: .
V: TRBV18
J: TRBJ1-1
CDR3: CASSHNRDEAEAFF
DNA: TGTGCCAGCTCACACAACAGGGATGAAGCTGAAGCTTTCTTT

size: .
D: .
V: TRBV7-3
J: TRBJ1-1
CDR3: CASSARGKGNTEAFF
DNA: TGTGCCAGCAGCGCACGGGGCAAGGGGAACACTGAAGCTTTCTTT

size: .
D: .
V: TRBV6-5
J: TRBJ1-2
CDR3: CASSWVGGYTF
DNA: TGTGCCAGCAGCTGGGTGGGGGGCTACACCTTC

size: .
D: TRBD1
V: TRBV7-9
J: TRBJ1-1
CDR3: CASSLGSRDRGRRTEAFF
DNA: TGTGCCAGCAGCTTAGGATCGCGGGACAGGGGGCGAAGGACTGAAGCTTTCTTT

size: few
D: .
V: TRBV10-3
J: TRBJ2-2
CDR3: CAINVRVSGELFF
DNA: TGTGCCATCAACGTAAGGGTATCCGGGGAGCTGTTTTTT

size: .
D: .
V: TRBV30
J: TRBJ1-1
CDR3: CAWSRNTEAFF
DNA: TGTGCCTGGAGTCGGAACACTGAAGCTTTCTTT

size: .
D: TRBD2
V: TRBV14
J: TRBJ2-3
CDR3: CASSHAGGADTQYF
DNA: TGTGCCAGCAGCCACGCGGGGGGAGCAGATACGCAGTATTTT

size: .
D: .
V: TRBV19
J: TRBJ1-1
CDR3: CASRWGTYDTEAFF
DNA: TGTGCCAGTAGATGGGGGACCTACGACACTGAAGCTTTCTTT

size: .
D: .
V: TRBV7-9
J: TRBJ1-3
CDR3: CASSAGLGAGNTIYF
DNA: TGTGCCAGCAGCGCAGGCTTAGGAGCTGGAAACACCATATATTTT

size: .
D: .
V: TRBV19
J: TRBJ1-6
CDR3: CASSLQMTAYNSPLHF
DNA: TGTGCCAGCAGCCTACAGATGACAGCCTATAATTCACCCCTCCACTTT

size: .
D: .
V: TRBV7-9
J: TRBJ2-7
CDR3: CAGGATDYEQYF
DNA: TGTGCCGGAGGAGCGACAGACTACGAGCAGTACTTC

size: .
D: .
V: TRBV30
J: TRBJ2-7
CDR3: CAWAGQSNGRRYEQYF
DNA: TGTGCCTGGGCAGGACAGTCAAATGGCCGGCGCTACGAGCAGTACTTC

size: .
D: .
V: TRBV21-1
J: TRBJ1-5
CDR3: CASSPPGQGNQPQHF
DNA: TGTGCCAGCAGCCCACCGGGACAGGGGAATCAGCCCCAGCATTTT

size: .
D: TRBD1
V: TRBV5-8
J: TRBJ2-7
CDR3: CASSFVKTGASYEQYF
DNA: TGTGCCAGCAGCTTCGTTAAGACAGGGGCCAGCTACGAGCAGTACTTC

size: .
D: .
V: TRBV7-8
J: TRBJ1-5
CDR3: CASSRDFWGNQPQHF
DNA: TGTGCCAGCAGCCGGGACTTCTGGGGCAATCAGCCCCAGCATTTT

size: .
D: TRBD1
V: TRBV19
J: TRBJ2-7
CDR3: CASSIGRGPYEQYF
DNA: TGTGCCAGTAGTATTGGCAGGGGGCCCTACGAGCAGTACTTC

size: .
D: TRBD1
V: TRBV19
J: TRBJ1-1
CDR3: CASSASLTGGWAFF
DNA: TGTGCCAGTAGTGCATCACTCACAGGGGGCTGGGCTTTCTTT

size: .
D: TRBD1
V: TRBV7-2
J: TRBJ2-2
CDR3: CAAGTANTGELFF
DNA: TGTGCCGCCGGGACAGCTAACACCGGGGAGCTGTTTTTT

size: .
D: .
V: TRBV9
J: TRBJ1-2
CDR3: CASSFQGTNYGYTF
DNA: TGTGCCAGCAGCTTTCAGGGGACTAACTATGGCTACACCTTC

size: .
D: .
V: TRBV5-1
J: TRBJ1-4
CDR3: CASTTVGVEKLFF
DNA: TGCGCCAGCACCACCGTAGGGGTGGAAAAACTGTTTTTT

size: .
D: TRBD2
V: TRBV12-5
J: TRBJ2-5
CDR3: CASGLPLCGGQETQYF
DNA: TGTGCTAGTGGTTTACCCTTATGCGGGGGTCAAGAGACCCAGTACTTC

size: .
D: .
V: TRBV19
J: TRBJ2-7
CDR3: CASSIGQGGTYEQYF
DNA: TGTGCCAGTAGTATTGGACAGGGAGGGACCTACGAGCAGTACTTC

size: .
D: TRBD1
V: TRBV10-3
J: TRBJ1-5
CDR3: CAISASLTGWNQPQHF
DNA: TGTGCCATCAGTGCCTCTCTGACAGGGTGGAATCAGCCCCAGCATTTT

size: .
D: TRBD1
V: TRBV5-1
J: TRBJ2-2
CDR3: CASSLGQGSAGELFF
DNA: TGCGCCAGCAGCTTGGGACAGGGATCCGCCGGGGAGCTGTTTTTT

size: .
D: TRBD1
V: TRBV5-6
J: TRBJ1-5
CDR3: CASSPGTGGYQPQHF
DNA: TGTGCCAGCAGCCCCGGGACAGGGGGTTATCAGCCCCAGCATTTT

size: few
D: TRBD1
V: TRBV5-1
J: TRBJ1-1
CDR3: CASSYRDRGTEAFF
DNA: TGCGCCAGCAGTTATCGGGACAGGGGCACTGAAGCTTTCTTT

size: .
D: .
V: TRBV7-2
J: TRBJ2-1
CDR3: CASSGAGLLNEQFF
DNA: TGTGCCAGCAGCGGAGCGGGTCTATTAAATGAGCAGTTCTTC

size: .
D: TRBD1
V: TRBV29-1
J: TRBJ1-3
CDR3: CSVEVGTGLDTIYF
DNA: TGCAGCGTTGAAGTTGGGACAGGGTTGGACACCATATATTTT

size: once
D: TRBD1
V: TRBV5-1
J: TRBJ1-2
CDR3: CASSPLQGLGGYTF
DNA: TGCGCCAGCAGCCCCTTACAGGGGTTGGGCGGCTACACCTTC

size: once
D: .
V: TRBV11-2
J: TRBJ2-4
CDR3: CASSLDGFLHIQYF
DNA: TGTGCCAGCAGCTTAGATGGATTCCTCCACATTCAGTACTTC

size: .
D: .
V: TRBV7-9
J: TRBJ1-5
CDR3: CASSLAGGNQPQHF
DNA: TGTGCCAGCAGCTTAGCGGGGGGCAATCAGCCCCAGCATTTT

size: .
D: TRBD1
V: TRBV7-8
J: TRBJ1-4
CDR3: CASSPRGRSEKLFF
DNA: TGTGCCAGCAGCCCCAGGGGGAGAAGTGAAAAACTGTTTTTT

size: .
D: .
V: TRBV6-1
J: TRBJ2-5
CDR3: CASSEYAGMGETQYF
DNA: TGTGCCAGCAGTGAATATGCTGGGATGGGAGAGACCCAGTACTTC

size: .
D: .
V: TRBV6-5
J: TRBJ1-1
CDR3: CASSYLQGYTEAFF
DNA: TGTGCCAGCAGTTACTTGCAGGGGTACACTGAAGCTTTCTTT

size: .
D: TRBD2
V: TRBV7-2
J: TRBJ2-3
CDR3: CASSLARGTGDTQYF
DNA: TGTGCCAGCAGCTTAGCGCGGGGGACGGGAGATACGCAGTATTTT

size: .
D: TRBD1
V: TRBV5-8
J: TRBJ1-2
CDR3: CASSWYDRVINGYTF
DNA: TGTGCCAGCAGCTGGTACGACAGGGTTATTAACGGCTACACCTTC

size: once
D: .
V: TRBV5-1
J: TRBJ1-6
CDR3: CASRDAVGDSPLHF
DNA: TGCGCCAGCAGAGACGCAGTTGGCGATTCACCCCTCCACTTT

size: .
D: .
V: TRBV7-9
J: TRBJ2-3
CDR3: CASPTGFAGTDTQYF
DNA: TGTGCCAGCCCAACAGGGTTTGCCGGCACAGATACGCAGTATTTT

size: .
D: TRBD1
V: TRBV7-3
J: TRBJ2-2
CDR3: CASQTTTGARAGELFF
DNA: TGTGCCAGCCAAACTACTACAGGGGCGCGCGCCGGGGAGCTGTTTTTT

size: .
D: TRBD2
V: TRBV7-8
J: TRBJ2-7
CDR3: CASRGLAGYEQYF
DNA: TGTGCCAGCCGGGGACTAGCGGGCTACGAGCAGTACTTC